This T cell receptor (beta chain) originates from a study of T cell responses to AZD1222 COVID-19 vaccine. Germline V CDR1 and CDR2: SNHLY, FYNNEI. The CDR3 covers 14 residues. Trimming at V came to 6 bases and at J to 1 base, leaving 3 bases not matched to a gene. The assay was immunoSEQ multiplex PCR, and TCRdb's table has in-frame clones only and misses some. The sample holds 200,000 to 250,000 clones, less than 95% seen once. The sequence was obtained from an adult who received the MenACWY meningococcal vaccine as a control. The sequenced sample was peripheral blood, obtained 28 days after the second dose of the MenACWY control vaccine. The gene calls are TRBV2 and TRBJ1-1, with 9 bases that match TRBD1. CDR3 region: CASRPGQGNTEAFF. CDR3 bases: TGTGCCAGCAGACCGGGACAGGGGAACACTGAAGCTTTCTTT.